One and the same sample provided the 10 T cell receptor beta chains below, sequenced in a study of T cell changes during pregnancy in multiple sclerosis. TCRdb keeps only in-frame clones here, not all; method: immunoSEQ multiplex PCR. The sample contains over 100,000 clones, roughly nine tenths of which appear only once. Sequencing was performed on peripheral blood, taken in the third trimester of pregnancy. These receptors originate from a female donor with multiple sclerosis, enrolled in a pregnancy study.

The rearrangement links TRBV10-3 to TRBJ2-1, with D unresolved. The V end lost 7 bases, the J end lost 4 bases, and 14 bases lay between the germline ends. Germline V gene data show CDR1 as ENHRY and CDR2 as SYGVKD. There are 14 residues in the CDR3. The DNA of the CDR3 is TGTGCCATCATATTTTCTCTCGAGTACAATGAGCAGTTCTTC. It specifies CAIIFSLEYNEQFF.

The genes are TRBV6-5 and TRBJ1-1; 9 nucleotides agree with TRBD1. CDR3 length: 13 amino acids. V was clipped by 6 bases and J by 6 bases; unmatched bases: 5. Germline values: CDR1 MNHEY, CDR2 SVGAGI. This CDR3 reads CASRGQGLPEAFF. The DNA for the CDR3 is TGTGCCAGCAGGGGACAGGGTTTGCCTGAAGCTTTCTTT.

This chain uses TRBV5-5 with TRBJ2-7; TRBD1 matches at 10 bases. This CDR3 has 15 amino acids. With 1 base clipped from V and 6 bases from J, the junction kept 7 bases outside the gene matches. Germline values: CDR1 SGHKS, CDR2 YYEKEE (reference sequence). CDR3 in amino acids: CASSLRDRGSPEQYF. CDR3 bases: TGTGCCAGCAGCTTGAGGGACAGGGGTTCTCCCGAGCAGTACTTC.

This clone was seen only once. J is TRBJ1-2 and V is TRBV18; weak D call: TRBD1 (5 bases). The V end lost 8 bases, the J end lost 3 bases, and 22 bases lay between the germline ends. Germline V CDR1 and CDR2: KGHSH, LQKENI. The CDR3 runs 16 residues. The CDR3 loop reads CASKQASGRYDYGYTF. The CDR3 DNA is TGTGCCAGCAAGCAAGCCTCAGGGCGATACGACTATGGCTACACCTTC.

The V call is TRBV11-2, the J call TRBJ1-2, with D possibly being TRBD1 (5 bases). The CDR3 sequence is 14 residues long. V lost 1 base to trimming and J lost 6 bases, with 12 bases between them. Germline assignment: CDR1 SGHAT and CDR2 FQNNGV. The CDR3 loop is CASSLGRGSDGYTF. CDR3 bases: TGTGCCAGCAGCTTAGGGAGGGGCAGCGATGGCTACACCTTC.

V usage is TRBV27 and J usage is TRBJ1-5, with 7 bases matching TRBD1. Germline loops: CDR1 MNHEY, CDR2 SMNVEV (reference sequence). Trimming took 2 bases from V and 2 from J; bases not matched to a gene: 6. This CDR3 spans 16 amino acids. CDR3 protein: CASSLMGGTGNQPQHF. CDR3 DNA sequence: TGTGCCAGCAGTTTAATGGGTGGGACAGGCAATCAGCCCCAGCATTTT.

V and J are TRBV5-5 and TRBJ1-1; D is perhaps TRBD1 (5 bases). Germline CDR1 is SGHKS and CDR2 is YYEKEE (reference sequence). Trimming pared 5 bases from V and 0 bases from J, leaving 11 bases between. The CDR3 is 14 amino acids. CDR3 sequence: CASSGRGLNTEAFF. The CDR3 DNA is TGTGCCAGCAGTGGTAGGGGATTGAACACTGAAGCTTTCTTT.

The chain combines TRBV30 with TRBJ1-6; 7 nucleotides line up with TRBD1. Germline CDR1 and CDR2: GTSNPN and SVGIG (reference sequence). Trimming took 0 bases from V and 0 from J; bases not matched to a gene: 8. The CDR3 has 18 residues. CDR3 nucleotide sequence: TGTGCCTGGAGTGTACCCGGGACAGTAAGCTCCTATAATTCACCCCTCCACTTT. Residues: CAWSVPGTVSSYNSPLHF.

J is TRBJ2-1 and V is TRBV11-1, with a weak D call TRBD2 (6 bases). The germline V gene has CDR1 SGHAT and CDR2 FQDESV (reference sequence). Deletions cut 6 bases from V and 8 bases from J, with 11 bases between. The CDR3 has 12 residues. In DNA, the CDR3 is TGTGCCAGCAGGATGGGAGGCCATGAGCAGTTCTTC. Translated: CASRMGGHEQFF.

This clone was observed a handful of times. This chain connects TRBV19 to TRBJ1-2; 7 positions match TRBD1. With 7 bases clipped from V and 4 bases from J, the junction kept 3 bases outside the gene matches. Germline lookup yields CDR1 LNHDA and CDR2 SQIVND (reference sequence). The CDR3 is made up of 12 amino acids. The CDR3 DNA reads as TGTGCCAGTATCGGGACAGTCTATGGCTACACCTTC. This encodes CASIGTVYGYTF.